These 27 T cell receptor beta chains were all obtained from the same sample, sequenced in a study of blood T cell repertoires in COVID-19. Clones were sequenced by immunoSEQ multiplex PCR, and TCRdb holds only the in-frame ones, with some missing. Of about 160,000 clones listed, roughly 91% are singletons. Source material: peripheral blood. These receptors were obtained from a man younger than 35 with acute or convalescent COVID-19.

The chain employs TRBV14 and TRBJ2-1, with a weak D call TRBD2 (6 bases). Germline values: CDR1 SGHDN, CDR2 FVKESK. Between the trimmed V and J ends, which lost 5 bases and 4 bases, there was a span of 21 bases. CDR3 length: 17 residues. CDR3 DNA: TGTGCCAGCAGCACCCGATCACTTAGCGGCTTGTACAATGAGCAGTTCTTC. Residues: CASSTRSLSGLYNEQFF.

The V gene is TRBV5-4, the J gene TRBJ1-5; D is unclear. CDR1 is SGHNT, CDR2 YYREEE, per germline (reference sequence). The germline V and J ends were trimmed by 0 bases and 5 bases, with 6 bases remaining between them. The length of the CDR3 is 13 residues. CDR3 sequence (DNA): TGTGCCAGCAGCTTGGGAGGGTATCAGCCCCAGCATTTT. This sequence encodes CASSLGGYQPQHF.

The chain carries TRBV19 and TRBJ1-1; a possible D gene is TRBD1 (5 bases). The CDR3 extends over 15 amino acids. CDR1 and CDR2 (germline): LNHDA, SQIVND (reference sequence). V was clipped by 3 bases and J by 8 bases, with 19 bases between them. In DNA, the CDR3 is TGTGCCAGTAGTATGGGGGGGTCCTTTGTAGTGGAAGCTTTCTTT. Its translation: CASSMGGSFVVEAFF.

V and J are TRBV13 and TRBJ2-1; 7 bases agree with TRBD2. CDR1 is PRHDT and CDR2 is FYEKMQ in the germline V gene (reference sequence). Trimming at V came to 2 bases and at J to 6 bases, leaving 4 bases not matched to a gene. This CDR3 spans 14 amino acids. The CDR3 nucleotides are TGTGCCAGCAGCTTACTCCCTAGCGGCAATGAGCAGTTCTTC. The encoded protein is CASSLLPSGNEQFF.

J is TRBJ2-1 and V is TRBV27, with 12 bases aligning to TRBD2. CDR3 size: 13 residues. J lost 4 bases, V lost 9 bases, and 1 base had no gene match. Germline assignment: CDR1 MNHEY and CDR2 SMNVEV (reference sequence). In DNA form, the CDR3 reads TGTGCCAGTGGACTAGCGGGATACAATGAGCAGTTCTTC. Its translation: CASGLAGYNEQFF.

The CDR3 spells CASSYSITDEAFF. DNA for the CDR3: TGTGCCAGCAGTTACTCGATAACAGATGAAGCTTTCTTT. This rearrangement joins TRBV6-5 to TRBJ1-1; no clear D. This CDR3 has 13 residues. V lost 0 bases to trimming and J lost 7 bases, with 9 bases between them. CDR1 is MNHEY, CDR2 SVGAGI, per germline.

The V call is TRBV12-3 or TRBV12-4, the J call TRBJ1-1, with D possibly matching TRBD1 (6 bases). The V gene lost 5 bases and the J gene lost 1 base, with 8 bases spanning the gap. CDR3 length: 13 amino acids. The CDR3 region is CASSTTGNTEAFF. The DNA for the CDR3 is TGTGCCAGCAGTACGACAGGGAACACTGAAGCTTTCTTT.

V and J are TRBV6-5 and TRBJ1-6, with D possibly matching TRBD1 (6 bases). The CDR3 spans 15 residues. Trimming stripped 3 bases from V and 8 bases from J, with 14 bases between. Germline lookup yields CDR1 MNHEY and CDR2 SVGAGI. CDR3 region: CASSYIGRTDSPLHF. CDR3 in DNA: TGTGCCAGCAGTTATATAGGACGGACAGATTCACCCCTCCACTTT.

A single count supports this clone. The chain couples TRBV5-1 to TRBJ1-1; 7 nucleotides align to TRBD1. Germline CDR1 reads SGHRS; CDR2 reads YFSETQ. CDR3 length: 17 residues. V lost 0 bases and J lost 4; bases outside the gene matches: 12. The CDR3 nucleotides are TGCGCCAGCAGCTTGGCGACAGGGACGGGGGGGCCCACTGAAGCTTTCTTT. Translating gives CASSLATGTGGPTEAFF.

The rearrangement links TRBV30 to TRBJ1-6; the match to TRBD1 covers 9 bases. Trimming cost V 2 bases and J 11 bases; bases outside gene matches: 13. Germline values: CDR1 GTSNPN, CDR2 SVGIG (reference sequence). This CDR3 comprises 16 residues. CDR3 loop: CAWSIPGQGSKAPLHF. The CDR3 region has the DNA TGTGCCTGGAGTATTCCGGGACAGGGTAGCAAGGCACCCCTCCACTTT.

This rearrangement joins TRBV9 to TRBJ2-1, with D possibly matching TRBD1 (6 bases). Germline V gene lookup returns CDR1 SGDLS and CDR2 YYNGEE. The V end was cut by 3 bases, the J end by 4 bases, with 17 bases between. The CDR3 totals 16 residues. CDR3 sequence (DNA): TGTGCCAGCAGCGACCCACAGGGTCTTGGGTACAATGAGCAGTTCTTC. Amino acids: CASSDPQGLGYNEQFF.

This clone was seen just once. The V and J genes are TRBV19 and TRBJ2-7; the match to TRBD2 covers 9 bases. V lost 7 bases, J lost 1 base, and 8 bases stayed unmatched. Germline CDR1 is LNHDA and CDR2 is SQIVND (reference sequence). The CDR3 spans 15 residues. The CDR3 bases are TGTGCCAGTACCCCCGGACTAGCGAGTTCCTACGAGCAGTACTTC. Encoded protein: CASTPGLASSYEQYF.

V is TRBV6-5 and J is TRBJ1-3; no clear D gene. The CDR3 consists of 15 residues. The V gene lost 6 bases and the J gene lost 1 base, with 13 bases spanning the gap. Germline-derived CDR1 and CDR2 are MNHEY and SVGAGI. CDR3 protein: CASSSGPISGNTIYF. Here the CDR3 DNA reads TGTGCCAGCAGCAGCGGGCCAATTTCTGGAAACACCATATATTTT.

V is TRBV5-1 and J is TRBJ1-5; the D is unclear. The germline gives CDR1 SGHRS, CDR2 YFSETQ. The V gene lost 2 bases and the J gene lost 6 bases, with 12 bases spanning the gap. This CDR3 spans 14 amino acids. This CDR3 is CASSFERVFQPQHF. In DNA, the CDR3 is TGCGCCAGCAGCTTTGAGAGGGTTTTTCAGCCCCAGCATTTT.

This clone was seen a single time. CDR3 residues: CASSPPSGRTYEQYF. CDR3 nucleotide sequence: TGTGCCAGCAGTCCCCCTAGCGGGAGGACCTACGAGCAGTACTTC. V gene TRBV7-9 combines with J gene TRBJ2-7; 11 nucleotides line up with TRBD2. Per the germline V gene, CDR1 is SEHNR and CDR2 is FQNEAQ (reference sequence). V was clipped by 6 bases and J by 2 bases; unmatched bases: 6. The CDR3 is 15 residues long.

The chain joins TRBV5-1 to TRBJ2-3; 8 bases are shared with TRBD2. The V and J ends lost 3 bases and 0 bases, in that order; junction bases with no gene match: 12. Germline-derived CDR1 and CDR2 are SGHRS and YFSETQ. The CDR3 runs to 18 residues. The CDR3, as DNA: TGCGCCAGCAGCTCCCCAGCTAGCGGGCCAGCTAGCACAGATACGCAGTATTTT. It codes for CASSSPASGPASTDTQYF.

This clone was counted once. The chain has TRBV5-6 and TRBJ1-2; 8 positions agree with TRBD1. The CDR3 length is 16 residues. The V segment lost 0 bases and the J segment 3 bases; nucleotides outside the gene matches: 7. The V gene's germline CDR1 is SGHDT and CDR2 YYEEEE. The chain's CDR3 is CASSLGQGADYYGYTF. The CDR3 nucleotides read TGTGCCAGCAGCTTGGGGCAGGGGGCCGATTACTATGGCTACACCTTC.

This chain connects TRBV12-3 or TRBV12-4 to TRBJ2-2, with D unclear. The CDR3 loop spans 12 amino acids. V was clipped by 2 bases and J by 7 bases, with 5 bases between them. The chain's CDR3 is CASSLLLGELFF. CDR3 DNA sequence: TGTGCCAGCAGTTTACTTCTCGGGGAGCTGTTTTTT.

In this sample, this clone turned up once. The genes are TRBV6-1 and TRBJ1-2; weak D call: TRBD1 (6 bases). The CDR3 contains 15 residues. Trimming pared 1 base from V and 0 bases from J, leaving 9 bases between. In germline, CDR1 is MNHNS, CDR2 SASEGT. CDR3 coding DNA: TGTGCCAGCAGTGAAGTAGGGGGGGCTAACTATGGCTACACCTTC. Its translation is CASSEVGGANYGYTF.

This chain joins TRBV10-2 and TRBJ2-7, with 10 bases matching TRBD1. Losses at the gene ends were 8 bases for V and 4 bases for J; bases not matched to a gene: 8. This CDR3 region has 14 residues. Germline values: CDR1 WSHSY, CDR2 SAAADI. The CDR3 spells CASSPRDRGYEQYF. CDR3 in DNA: TGCGCCAGCTCACCCCGGGACAGGGGATACGAGCAGTACTTC.

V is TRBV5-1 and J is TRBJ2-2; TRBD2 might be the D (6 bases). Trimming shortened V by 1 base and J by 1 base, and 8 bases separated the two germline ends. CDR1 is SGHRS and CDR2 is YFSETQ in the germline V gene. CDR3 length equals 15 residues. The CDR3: CASSLSGGNTGELFF. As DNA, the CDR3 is TGCGCCAGCAGCTTGTCCGGGGGGAACACCGGGGAGCTGTTTTTT.

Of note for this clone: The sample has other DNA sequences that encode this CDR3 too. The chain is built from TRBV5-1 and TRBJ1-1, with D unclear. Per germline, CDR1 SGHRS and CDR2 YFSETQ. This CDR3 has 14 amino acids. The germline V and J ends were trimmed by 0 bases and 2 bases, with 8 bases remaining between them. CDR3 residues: CASSLGAVNTEAFF. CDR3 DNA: TGCGCCAGCAGCTTGGGCGCGGTTAACACTGAAGCTTTCTTT.

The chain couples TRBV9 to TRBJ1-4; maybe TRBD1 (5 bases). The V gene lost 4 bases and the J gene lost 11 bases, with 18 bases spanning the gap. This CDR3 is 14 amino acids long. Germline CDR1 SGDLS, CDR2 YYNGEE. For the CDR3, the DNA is TGTGCCAGCAGCTTTTCGGGGGGAGCCGGGAAACTGTTTTTT. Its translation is CASSFSGGAGKLFF.

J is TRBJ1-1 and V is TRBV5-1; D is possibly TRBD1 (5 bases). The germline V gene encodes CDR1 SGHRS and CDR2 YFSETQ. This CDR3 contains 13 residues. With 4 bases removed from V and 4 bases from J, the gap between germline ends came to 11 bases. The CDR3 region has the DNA TGCGCCAGCAGCCCGGGGGGATCCACTGAAGCTTTCTTT. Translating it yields CASSPGGSTEAFF.

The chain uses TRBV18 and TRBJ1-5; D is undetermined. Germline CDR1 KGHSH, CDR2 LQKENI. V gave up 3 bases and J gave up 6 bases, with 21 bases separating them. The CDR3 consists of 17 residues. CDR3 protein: CASSPTSLPARGQPQHF. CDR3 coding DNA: TGTGCCAGCTCACCCACCTCCCTGCCCGCCCGGGGTCAGCCCCAGCATTTT.

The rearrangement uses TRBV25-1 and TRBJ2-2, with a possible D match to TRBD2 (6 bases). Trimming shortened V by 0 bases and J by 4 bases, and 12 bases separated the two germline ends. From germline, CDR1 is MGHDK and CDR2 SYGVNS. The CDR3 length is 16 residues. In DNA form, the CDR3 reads TGTGCCAGCAGTGAATATCACGGGGGTGGCACCGGGGAGCTGTTTTTT. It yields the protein CASSEYHGGGTGELFF. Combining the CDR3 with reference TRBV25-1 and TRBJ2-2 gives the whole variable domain EADIYQTPRYLVIGTGKKITLECSQTMGHDKMYWYQQDPGMELHLIHYSYGVNSTEKGDLSSESTVSRIRTEHFPLTLESARPSHTSQYLCASSEYHGGGTGELFFGEGSRLTVL.

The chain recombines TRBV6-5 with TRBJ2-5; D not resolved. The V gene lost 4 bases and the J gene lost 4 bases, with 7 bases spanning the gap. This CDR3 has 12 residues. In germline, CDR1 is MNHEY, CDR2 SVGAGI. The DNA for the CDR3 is TGTGCCAGCAGTTCGGTTGCAGAGACCCAGTACTTC. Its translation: CASSSVAETQYF.